The 10 T cell receptor beta chains reported below all come from one sample, sequenced in a study of OX40 agonist ivuxolimab in advanced cancers. Produced via immunoSEQ multiplex PCR; TCRdb's table is partial and in-frame only. In the table there are roughly 40,000 clones, roughly 84% of which are singletons. The sequences come from CD4+ or CD8+ T cells sorted from blood, collected in a trial of the OX40 agonist ivuxolimab. The receptors stem from an adult with an advanced solid tumor such as melanoma, head and neck, liver or kidney cancer.

This clone has a single count. The chain links TRBV5-1 to TRBJ2-3; 14 positions agree with TRBD2. The CDR3 has 16 amino acids. V gave up 2 bases and J gave up 4 bases; unmatched junction bases: 3. Germline values: CDR1 SGHRS, CDR2 YFSETQ. The CDR3 protein is CASSLGTSGGPDTQYF. CDR3 coding DNA: TGCGCCAGCAGCTTAGGGACTAGCGGGGGCCCAGATACGCAGTATTTT.

V usage is TRBV27 and J usage is TRBJ1-2, with TRBD1 identical over 10 bases. This CDR3 is 15 amino acids long. The V gene's germline CDR1 is MNHEY and CDR2 SMNVEV (reference sequence). Trimming took 4 bases from V and 0 from J; bases not matched to a gene: 2. In nucleotides, the CDR3 is TGTGCCAGCAGTTGGGACAGGGGAGCTAACTATGGCTACACCTTC. It is translated as CASSWDRGANYGYTF.

J is TRBJ1-1 and V is TRBV19; 8 bases map to TRBD1. This CDR3 comprises 17 residues. V lost 5 bases, J lost 1 base, and 12 bases stayed unmatched. Germline assignment: CDR1 LNHDA and CDR2 SQIVND (reference sequence). CDR3 sequence reads: CASSSSRGLGWNTEAFF. CDR3 nucleotides: TGTGCCAGTAGTTCAAGCAGGGGGCTGGGCTGGAACACTGAAGCTTTCTTT.

The CDR3 nucleotides are TGTGCCAGCAGTCTTCCGAGGGGACCCCTCCACTTT. This translates into CASSLPRGPLHF. The rearrangement links TRBV28 to TRBJ1-6; D possibly corresponds to TRBD1 (5 bases). Germline V gene sequence: CDR1 MDHEN, CDR2 SYDVKM. The CDR3 contains 12 residues. The V end was cut by 5 bases, the J end by 12 bases, with 11 bases between.

The rearrangement uses TRBV12-5 and TRBJ2-7; D possibly corresponds to TRBD2 (7 bases). Per germline, CDR1 LGHNT and CDR2 FRNRAP. The CDR3 sequence is 13 residues long. The CDR3 loop reads CAWGGPHTYEQYF. The CDR3 DNA follows: TGTGCCTGGGGGGGCCCCCATACCTACGAGCAGTACTTC.

This clone was seen only once. Other nucleotide sequences from this sample produce the same CDR3. The chain combines TRBV30 with TRBJ2-1, with a possible D match to TRBD1 (5 bases). Germline V CDR1 and CDR2: GTSNPN, SVGIG (reference sequence). The germline V and J ends were trimmed by 0 bases and 4 bases, with 7 bases remaining between them. This CDR3 is 13 amino acids long. CDR3 amino acids: CAWSVQAYNEQFF. The CDR3 DNA reads TGTGCCTGGAGTGTACAGGCGTACAATGAGCAGTTCTTC.

V usage is TRBV27 and J usage is TRBJ2-2, with D tentatively TRBD1 (6 bases). Germline V gene lookup returns CDR1 MNHEY and CDR2 SMNVEV (reference sequence). The V gene lost 3 bases and the J gene lost 6 bases, with 17 bases spanning the gap. CDR3 size: 16 residues. The CDR3 bases are TGTGCCAGCAGTTTCACAGGGCCTATAATCGCCGGGGAGCTGTTTTTT. This sequence encodes CASSFTGPIIAGELFF.

This chain links TRBV15 with TRBJ1-2; 7 positions agree with TRBD1. Germline loops: CDR1 LNHNV, CDR2 YYDKDF (reference sequence). J gave up 0 bases and V 3 bases, and 10 bases lay outside the gene matches. This CDR3 has 17 residues. The DNA for the CDR3 is TGTGCCACCAGCAGTTGGCAGGGGGGTCTAGCTAACTATGGCTACACCTTC. Residues: CATSSWQGGLANYGYTF.

The chain has TRBV29-1 and TRBJ2-2; 8 bases align to TRBD1. The junction had 6 bases not matched to a gene; V was cut back by 4 bases and J by 2 bases. Per the germline V gene, CDR1 is SQVTM and CDR2 is ANQGSEA. The CDR3 has 15 amino acids. CDR3 DNA: TGCAGCGTTGCTCCGGGACAGGATAACACCGGGGAGCTGTTTTTT. It codes for CSVAPGQDNTGELFF.

The V and J genes are TRBV6-5 and TRBJ2-5, with 10 nucleotides matching TRBD2. V trimming: 6 bases; J trimming: 6 bases; junction bases outside the gene matches: 7. CDR1 and CDR2 (germline): MNHEY, SVGAGI. The CDR3 has 14 residues. In nucleotides, the CDR3 is TGTGCCAGCAGCCAGCGGGGGGGCCTCAAGACCCAGTACTTC. Protein product: CASSQRGGLKTQYF.